Listed here are 32 T cell receptor beta chains from one sample, sequenced in a study of blood T cell repertoires in COVID-19. Profiled with immunoSEQ multiplex PCR; TCRdb holds only in-frame clones, not every one. Among 330,000 or so clones listed, about nine tenths were seen once. The specimen was peripheral blood. These receptors originate from a man aged 30 to 39 with COVID-19, enrolled during active disease.

The chain is built from TRBV6-6 and TRBJ2-3; 7 bases agree with TRBD1. The junction had 5 bases not matched to a gene; V was cut back by 5 bases and J by 3 bases. CDR3 length equals 14 residues. Germline-derived CDR1 and CDR2 are MNHNY and SVGAGI (reference sequence). In DNA form, the CDR3 reads TGTGCCAGCAGTCTCAGGGGGAGAACAGATACGCAGTATTTT. Translation: CASSLRGRTDTQYF.

This clone was detected once. The chain recombines TRBV7-8 with TRBJ2-1; 7 bases are shared with TRBD2. This CDR3 has 15 residues. Losses at the gene ends were 2 bases for V and 5 bases for J; bases not matched to a gene: 6. Looked up from germline, CDR1 is SGHVS and CDR2 is FQNEAQ. The CDR3: CASSLSGGSHNEQFF. CDR3 coding DNA: TGTGCCAGCAGCTTATCTGGCGGGAGCCACAATGAGCAGTTCTTC.

This clone was seen a few times. The chain combines TRBV4-1 with TRBJ1-2; 7 nucleotides align to TRBD1. The CDR3 covers 16 residues. Germline V gene lookup returns CDR1 MGHRA and CDR2 YSYEKL. V was pared by 4 bases and J by 6 bases, with 14 bases of the junction left unmatched. The CDR3 nucleotides read TGCGCCAGCAGCCCGGTTGGCCTAGACAGGGTTAATGGCTACACCTTC. Protein sequence: CASSPVGLDRVNGYTF.

This sequence joins TRBV6-1 and TRBJ2-2, with D perhaps matching TRBD2 (7 bases). The CDR3 contains 18 residues. Trimming took off 0 bases at V and 4 bases at J, with 18 bases between the two ends. Germline CDR1 and CDR2: MNHNS and SASEGT. CDR3 DNA sequence: TGTGCCAGCAGTGAAGCGCCCATGGGGGGGGCGCGCACCGGGGAGCTGTTTTTT. Protein product: CASSEAPMGGARTGELFF.

The J gene is TRBJ2-3, the V gene TRBV19; 7 bases align to TRBD2. After removal of 8 bases from V and 6 bases from J, the junction contained 14 bases not matched to a gene. The CDR3 spans 15 residues. CDR1 is LNHDA, CDR2 SQIVND, per germline (reference sequence). The DNA for the CDR3 is TGTGCCAGTTCTGAGGGGTGGCTAGCGGCGGATACGCAGTATTTT. Translated, it gives CASSEGWLAADTQYF.

This clone came up a few times. The sample has other DNA sequences that encode this CDR3 too. The rearrangement joins TRBV14 to TRBJ2-7; maybe TRBD1 (6 bases). CDR3 length: 12 residues. The germline V and J ends were trimmed by 6 bases and 6 bases, with 12 bases remaining between them. Germline V gives CDR1 SGHDN, CDR2 FVKESK. The CDR3: CASRRGGSEQYF. The CDR3 DNA is TGTGCCAGCAGGAGAGGGGGTAGCGAGCAGTACTTC.

V is TRBV2 and J is TRBJ2-7; 8 bases fit TRBD2. Germline assignment: CDR1 SNHLY and CDR2 FYNNEI. Trimming took 4 bases from V and 8 from J; bases not matched to a gene: 10. The CDR3 contains 14 residues. The CDR3 region is CASSGGGGISKQYF. The CDR3 nucleotides are TGTGCCAGCAGTGGCGGCGGGGGGATATCGAAGCAGTACTTC.

V is TRBV5-4 and J is TRBJ2-1; TRBD2 matches at 8 bases. Germline CDR1 reads SGHNT; CDR2 reads YYREEE (reference sequence). After removal of 0 bases from V and 3 bases from J, the junction contained 2 bases not matched to a gene. CDR3 size: 15 residues. The CDR3: CASSLATSGYNEQFF. DNA for the CDR3: TGTGCCAGCAGCTTGGCAACTAGCGGCTACAATGAGCAGTTCTTC.

J is TRBJ2-7 and V is TRBV6-2 or TRBV6-3; 8 bases agree with TRBD2. The CDR3 covers 15 residues. Germline values: CDR1 MNHEY, CDR2 SVGEGT. The ends lost 0 bases at V and 5 bases at J; junction bases unmatched: 6. In DNA form, the CDR3 reads TGTGCCAGCAGTTACTCCCCGGGACTAGGTAACGAGCAGTACTTC. Amino acid sequence: CASSYSPGLGNEQYF.

The chain combines TRBV5-1 with TRBJ2-3, with TRBD2 identical over 9 bases. CDR3 length equals 16 residues. Trimming cost V 4 bases and J 1 base; bases outside gene matches: 7. The germline gives CDR1 SGHRS, CDR2 YFSETQ. CDR3 DNA sequence: TGCGCCAGCAGCCCCAGCGGGAGGAAGGGCACAGATACGCAGTATTTT. Translated, it gives CASSPSGRKGTDTQYF.

The rearrangement uses TRBV6-5 and TRBJ1-2, with D uncertain. CDR3 length: 13 amino acids. V lost 7 bases and J 8 bases, leaving 17 bases between the germline ends. CDR1 MNHEY and CDR2 SVGAGI come from the germline V gene. The CDR3 DNA sequence: TGTGCCAGCACCATGACTAACGCGTACGGCTACACCTTC. It codes for CASTMTNAYGYTF.

CDR3 coding DNA: TGTGCCAGCAGCTTAGCAATTCGGACCGGGGAGCTGTTTTTT. It encodes CASSLAIRTGELFF. This chain uses TRBV11-2 with TRBJ2-2; D ambiguous. This CDR3 region has 14 residues. Trimming removed 1 base at V and 5 bases at J, with 8 bases between. CDR1 and CDR2 from the germline V gene are SGHAT and FQNNGV.

The chain recombines TRBV25-1 with TRBJ2-1, with D possibly being TRBD2 (6 bases). The CDR3 runs 14 residues. Germline loops: CDR1 MGHDK, CDR2 SYGVNS. V dropped 4 bases and J dropped 1 base, with 8 bases sitting between them. The CDR3 reads CASSVSGSYNEQFF. CDR3 nucleotides: TGTGCCAGCAGTGTTAGCGGATCCTACAATGAGCAGTTCTTC.

This chain connects TRBV7-3 to TRBJ2-7, with 7 bases lining up with TRBD1. The trim removed 4 bases at V and 1 base at J, leaving 10 bases unmatched. This CDR3 region has 16 residues. Germline V gene data show CDR1 as SGHTA and CDR2 as FQGTGA. CDR3 sequence reads: CASSSPRTGQSYEQYF. CDR3 nucleotides: TGTGCCAGCAGCTCCCCTCGTACGGGACAGTCCTACGAGCAGTACTTC.

This clone was detected only once. The V gene is TRBV11-2, the J gene TRBJ2-7; 13 bases line up with TRBD2. The CDR3 is made up of 19 amino acids. The V gene's germline CDR1 is SGHAT and CDR2 FQNNGV. V was clipped by 5 bases and J by 0 bases; unmatched bases: 13. The CDR3 region is CASSLTWTSGRSSSYEQYF. DNA of the CDR3: TGTGCCAGCAGCCTTACGTGGACTAGCGGGAGATCCAGCTCCTACGAGCAGTACTTC.

This sequence joins TRBV3-1 (or the pseudogene TRBV3-2) and TRBJ2-1; 9 nucleotides agree with TRBD2. CDR3 size: 17 residues. Germline CDR1 reads LGHDT; CDR2 reads YNNKEL (reference sequence). V dropped 8 bases and J dropped 2; count of bases not matched to a gene: 13. The chain's CDR3 is CASAKGLGLAPYNEQFF. The CDR3 nucleotides read TGTGCCAGCGCAAAAGGCTTAGGACTAGCGCCCTACAATGAGCAGTTCTTC.

The rearrangement links TRBV5-4 to TRBJ2-2; 9 positions agree with TRBD1. Germline V gene sequence: CDR1 SGHNT, CDR2 YYREEE (reference sequence). The CDR3 extends over 16 amino acids. Trimming removed 2 bases from V and 4 bases from J; junction bases left unmatched: 6. CDR3 sequence (DNA): TGTGCCAGCAGCTTAAGGTTGACAGGGGGCACCGGGGAGCTGTTTTTT. It codes for CASSLRLTGGTGELFF.

This clone was counted a few times. The rearrangement joins TRBV30 to TRBJ1-2; D is perhaps TRBD1 (5 bases). Trimming removed 2 bases at V and 4 bases at J, with 17 bases between. CDR3 size: 15 residues. Germline CDR1 is GTSNPN and CDR2 is SVGIG (reference sequence). This CDR3 is CAWSLLTADFYGYTF. CDR3 DNA sequence: TGTGCCTGGAGTCTTTTGACAGCCGACTTCTATGGCTACACCTTC.

This clone has more than one count but fewer than ten. The J gene is TRBJ2-6, the V gene TRBV18; a weak D match, TRBD1 (6 bases). V was shortened by 3 bases and J by 2 bases, with 8 bases between the two germline ends. Looked up from germline, CDR1 is KGHSH and CDR2 is LQKENI. The CDR3 loop spans 15 amino acids. The CDR3, as DNA: TGTGCCAGCTCACCCCAGGGGACTGGGGCCAACGTCCTGACTTTC. Translation gives CASSPQGTGANVLTF.

V is TRBV19 and J is TRBJ2-3; TRBD1 aligns across 9 bases. Germline lookup yields CDR1 LNHDA and CDR2 SQIVND (reference sequence). The CDR3 runs to 15 residues. V gave up 3 bases and J gave up 6 bases; unmatched junction bases: 7. The CDR3 region has the DNA TGTGCCAGTAGTATCGGCGGGACAGGGATGGATACGCAGTATTTT. Encoded protein: CASSIGGTGMDTQYF. Full variable domain (rest looked up from reference TRBV19 and TRBJ2-3): DGGITQSPKYLFRKEGQNVTLSCEQNLNHDAMYWYRQDPGQGLRLIYYSQIVNDFQKGDIAEGYSVSREKKESFPLTVTSAQKNPTAFYLCASSIGGTGMDTQYFGPGTRLTVL.

The V and J genes are TRBV27 and TRBJ1-1; unclear D gene. CDR1 is MNHEY and CDR2 is SMNVEV in the germline V gene (reference sequence). The V and J ends lost 3 bases and 4 bases respectively, with 9 bases between them. This CDR3 contains 13 residues. The CDR3 sequence is CASSLSRLTEAFF. In DNA, the CDR3 is TGTGCCAGCAGTTTGAGTCGCCTCACTGAAGCTTTCTTT.

The chain employs TRBV27 and TRBJ2-1; TRBD2 agrees at 7 bases. V lost 6 bases to trimming and J lost 5 bases; unmatched junction nucleotides: 7. Germline V gene sequence: CDR1 MNHEY, CDR2 SMNVEV (reference sequence). CDR3 length: 14 residues. The CDR3 sequence: CASRGGRINNEQFF. CDR3 nucleotides: TGTGCCAGCAGGGGCGGGAGAATCAACAATGAGCAGTTCTTC.

CDR3 sequence: CAISEYGGGQSPDTQYF. CDR3 nucleotide sequence: TGTGCCATCAGTGAGTACGGGGGAGGGCAGAGCCCAGATACGCAGTATTTT. The chain recombines TRBV10-3 with TRBJ2-3, with TRBD2 matching over 7 bases. CDR1 is ENHRY, CDR2 SYGVKD, per germline. The CDR3 sequence is 17 residues long. Trimming removed 1 base from V and 4 bases from J; junction bases left unmatched: 11.

The chain has TRBV28 and TRBJ1-5; maybe TRBD1 (5 bases). The germline CDR1 and CDR2 sequences are MDHEN and SYDVKM. Trimming shortened V by 4 bases and J by 3 bases, and 13 bases separated the two germline ends. The CDR3 length is 15 residues. CDR3 sequence reads: CASSSPAGTNQPQHF. The DNA of the CDR3 is TGTGCCAGCAGTTCCCCCGCGGGGACCAATCAGCCCCAGCATTTT.

The chain employs TRBV7-2 and TRBJ1-1; a weak D match, TRBD1 (6 bases). Trimming pared 5 bases from V and 0 bases from J, leaving 7 bases between. The CDR3 extends over 13 amino acids. Germline CDR1 and CDR2: SGHTA and FQGNSA. The CDR3 DNA reads as TGTGCCAGCAGCCAGGGGATGAACACTGAAGCTTTCTTT. It translates to CASSQGMNTEAFF.

The gene calls are TRBV27 and TRBJ1-1, with 7 bases lining up with TRBD1. The junction had 5 bases not matched to a gene; V was cut back by 5 bases and J by 8 bases. From germline, CDR1 is MNHEY and CDR2 SMNVEV (reference sequence). This CDR3 has 12 amino acids. CDR3 bases: TGTGCCAGCAGTGAGGGACAGTCGGAAGCTTTCTTT. As protein: CASSEGQSEAFF.

The genes are TRBV6-5 and TRBJ2-7; 11 bases line up with TRBD2. CDR1 is MNHEY and CDR2 is SVGAGI in the germline V gene. After removal of 4 bases from V and 3 bases from J, the junction contained 2 bases not matched to a gene. The CDR3 loop spans 14 amino acids. The CDR3 bases are TGTGCCAGCAGTTCGACTAGCGGGGTCTACGAGCAGTACTTC. Translated: CASSSTSGVYEQYF.

The V and J genes are TRBV11-3 and TRBJ1-2; 7 bases line up with TRBD1. Germline CDR1 is SGHNT and CDR2 is YENEEA. The CDR3 consists of 13 residues. V gave up 5 bases and J gave up 8 bases; unmatched junction bases: 8. This chain's CDR3 is CASSHKTGFGYTF. As DNA, the CDR3 is TGTGCCAGCAGCCACAAGACAGGGTTCGGCTACACCTTC.

The chain employs TRBV7-2 and TRBJ2-2, with 12 bases that match TRBD2. The CDR3 runs to 18 residues. The V and J ends lost 1 base and 0 bases, in that order; junction bases with no gene match: 3. The germline gives CDR1 SGHTA, CDR2 FQGNSA. CDR3 residues: CASSLVSSGGANTGELFF. Written as DNA, the CDR3 is TGTGCCAGCAGCTTAGTGTCTAGCGGGGGGGCGAACACCGGGGAGCTGTTTTTT.

J is TRBJ1-4 and V is TRBV15, with 8 bases that match TRBD1. Germline loops: CDR1 LNHNV, CDR2 YYDKDF (reference sequence). J was trimmed by 7 bases and V by 5 bases; bases with no gene match: 3. The CDR3 has 13 residues. CDR3 bases: TGTGCCACCAGCGTGGGACAGGTTGAAAAACTGTTTTTT. Its protein is CATSVGQVEKLFF.

The rearrangement joins TRBV29-1 to TRBJ2-7; 9 bases agree with TRBD1. Germline V lookup: CDR1 SQVTM, CDR2 ANQGSEA. The CDR3 contains 14 residues. V was clipped by 8 bases and J by 5 bases; unmatched bases: 13. The CDR3 DNA reads TGCAGCCCCCGATCCGGGACAGGGAACCACGAGCAGTACTTC. Translated, it gives CSPRSGTGNHEQYF.

V gene TRBV2 combines with J gene TRBJ1-2; D is undetermined. V gave up 8 bases and J gave up 0 bases, with 7 bases separating them. Germline V gives CDR1 SNHLY, CDR2 FYNNEI. The CDR3 loop spans 12 amino acids. The CDR3 here is CASSQANYGYTF. CDR3 DNA sequence: TGTGCCAGCTCACAAGCTAACTATGGCTACACCTTC. The full variable domain, rest sourced from reference TRBV2 and TRBJ1-2, is EPEVTQTPSHQVTQMGQEVILRCVPISNHLYFYWYRQILGQKVEFLVSFYNNEISEKSEIFDDQFSVERPDGSNFTLKIRSTKLEDSAMYFCASSQANYGYTFGSGTRLTVV.